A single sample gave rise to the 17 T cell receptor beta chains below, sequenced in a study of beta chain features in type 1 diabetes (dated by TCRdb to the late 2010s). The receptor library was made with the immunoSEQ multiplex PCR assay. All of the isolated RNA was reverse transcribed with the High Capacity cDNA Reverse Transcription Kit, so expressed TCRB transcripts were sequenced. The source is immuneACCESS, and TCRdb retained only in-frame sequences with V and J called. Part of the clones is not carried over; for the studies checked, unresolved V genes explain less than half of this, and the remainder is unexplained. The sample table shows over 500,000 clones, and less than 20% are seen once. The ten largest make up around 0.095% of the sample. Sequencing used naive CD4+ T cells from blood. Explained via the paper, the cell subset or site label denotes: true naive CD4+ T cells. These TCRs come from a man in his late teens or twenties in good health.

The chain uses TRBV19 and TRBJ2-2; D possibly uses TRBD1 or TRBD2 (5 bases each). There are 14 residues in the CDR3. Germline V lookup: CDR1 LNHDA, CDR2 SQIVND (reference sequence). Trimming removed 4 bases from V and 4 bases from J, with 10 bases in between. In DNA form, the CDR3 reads TGTGCCAGTAGTACACGAGGGGTCACCGGGGAGCTGTTTTTT. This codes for CASSTRGVTGELFF.

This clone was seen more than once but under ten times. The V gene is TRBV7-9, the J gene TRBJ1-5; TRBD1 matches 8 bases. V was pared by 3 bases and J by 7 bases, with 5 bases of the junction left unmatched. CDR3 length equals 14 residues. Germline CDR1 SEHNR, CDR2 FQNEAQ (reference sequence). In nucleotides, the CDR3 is TGTGCCAGCAGCTTTGACAGGGGAGGGCAGCCCCAGCATTTT. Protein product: CASSFDRGGQPQHF.

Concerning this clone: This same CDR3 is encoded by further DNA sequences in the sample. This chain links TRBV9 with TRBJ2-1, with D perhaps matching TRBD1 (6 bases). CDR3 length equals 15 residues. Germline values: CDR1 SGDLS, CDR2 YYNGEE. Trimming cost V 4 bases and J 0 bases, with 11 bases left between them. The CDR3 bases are TGTGCCAGCAGCCCCCAGGGGAGCTCCTACAATGAGCAGTTCTTC. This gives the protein CASSPQGSSYNEQFF.

The CDR3 bases are TGCAGCGTTGCGGAACTTTCGGGCACTGAAGCTTTCTTT. As protein: CSVAELSGTEAFF. J is TRBJ1-1 and V is TRBV29-1, with D unresolved. This CDR3 is 13 amino acids long. V dropped 4 bases and J dropped 4 bases, with 13 bases sitting between them. Per the germline V gene, CDR1 is SQVTM and CDR2 is ANQGSEA.

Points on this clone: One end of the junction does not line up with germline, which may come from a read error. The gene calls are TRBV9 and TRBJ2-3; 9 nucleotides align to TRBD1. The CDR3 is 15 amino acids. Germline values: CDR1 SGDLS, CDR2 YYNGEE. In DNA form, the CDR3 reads TGTGCCATCAGCGTAGTAGGGGACAGGGCAGATACGCAGTATTTT. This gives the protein CAISVVGDRADTQYF.

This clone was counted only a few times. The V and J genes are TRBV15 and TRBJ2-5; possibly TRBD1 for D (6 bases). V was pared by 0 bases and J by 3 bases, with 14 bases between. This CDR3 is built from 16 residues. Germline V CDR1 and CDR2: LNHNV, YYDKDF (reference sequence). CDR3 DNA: TGTGCCACCAGCAGAGACCCGTATACAGGGAAAGAGACCCAGTACTTC. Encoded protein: CATSRDPYTGKETQYF.

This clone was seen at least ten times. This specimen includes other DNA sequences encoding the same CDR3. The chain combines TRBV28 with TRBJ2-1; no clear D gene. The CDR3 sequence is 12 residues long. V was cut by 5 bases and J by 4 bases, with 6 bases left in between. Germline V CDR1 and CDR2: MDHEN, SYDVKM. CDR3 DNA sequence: TGTGCCAGCAGTCTACAGTACAATGAGCAGTTCTTC. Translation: CASSLQYNEQFF. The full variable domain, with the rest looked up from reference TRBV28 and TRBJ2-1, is DVKVTQSSRYLVKRTGEKVFLECVQDMDHENMFWYRQDPGLGLRLIYFSYDVKMKEKGDIPEGYSVSREKKERFSLILESASTNQTSMYLCASSLQYNEQFFGPGTRLTVL.

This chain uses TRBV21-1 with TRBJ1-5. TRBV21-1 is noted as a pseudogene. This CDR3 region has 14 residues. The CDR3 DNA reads TGTGCCAGCAGCAAGGCGCGTAGCAATCAGCCCCAGCATTTT. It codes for CASSKARSNQPQHF.

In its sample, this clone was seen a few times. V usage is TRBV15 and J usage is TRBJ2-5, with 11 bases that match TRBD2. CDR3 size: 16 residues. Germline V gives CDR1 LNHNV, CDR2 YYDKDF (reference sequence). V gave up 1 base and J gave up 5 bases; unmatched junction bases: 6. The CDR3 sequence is CATSRGVAGGSETQYF. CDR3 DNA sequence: TGTGCCACCAGCAGAGGAGTAGCGGGAGGGAGTGAGACCCAGTACTTC. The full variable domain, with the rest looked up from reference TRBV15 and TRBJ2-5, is DAMVIQNPRYQVTQFGKPVTLSCSQTLNHNVMYWYQQKSSQAPKLLFHYYDKDFNNEADTPDNFQSRRPNTSFCFLDIRSPGLGDTAMYLCATSRGVAGGSETQYFGPGTRLLVL.

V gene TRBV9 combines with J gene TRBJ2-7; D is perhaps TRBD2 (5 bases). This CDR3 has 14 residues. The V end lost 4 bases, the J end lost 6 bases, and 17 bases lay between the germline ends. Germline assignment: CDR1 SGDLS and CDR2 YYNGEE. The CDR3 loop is CASSPYYEGAEQYF. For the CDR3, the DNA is TGTGCCAGCAGCCCTTACTATGAGGGCGCCGAGCAGTACTTC.

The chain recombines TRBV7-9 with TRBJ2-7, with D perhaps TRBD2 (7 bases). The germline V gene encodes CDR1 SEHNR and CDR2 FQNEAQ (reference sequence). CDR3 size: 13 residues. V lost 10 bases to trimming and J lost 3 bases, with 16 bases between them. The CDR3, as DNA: TGTGCCATATCGGCGGGGGCCCACTACGAGCAGTACTTC. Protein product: CAISAGAHYEQYF.

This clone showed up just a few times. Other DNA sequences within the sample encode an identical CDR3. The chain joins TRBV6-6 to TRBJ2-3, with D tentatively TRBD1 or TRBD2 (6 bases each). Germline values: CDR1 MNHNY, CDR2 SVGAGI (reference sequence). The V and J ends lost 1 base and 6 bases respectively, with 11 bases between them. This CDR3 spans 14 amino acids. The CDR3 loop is CASSYLRGRDTQYF. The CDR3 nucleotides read TGTGCCAGCAGTTACTTAAGGGGGAGGGATACGCAGTATTTT.

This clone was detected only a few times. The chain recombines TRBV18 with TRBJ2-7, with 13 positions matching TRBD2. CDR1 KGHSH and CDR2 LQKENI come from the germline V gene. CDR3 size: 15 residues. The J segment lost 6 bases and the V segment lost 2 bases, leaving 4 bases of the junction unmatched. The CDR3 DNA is TGTGCCAGCTCACCAAGGACTAGCGGGAGCCCCGAGCAGTACTTC. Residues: CASSPRTSGSPEQYF.

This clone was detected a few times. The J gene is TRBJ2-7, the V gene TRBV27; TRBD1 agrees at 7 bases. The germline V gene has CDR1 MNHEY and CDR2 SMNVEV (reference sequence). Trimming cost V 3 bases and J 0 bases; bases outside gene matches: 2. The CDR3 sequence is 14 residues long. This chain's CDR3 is CASSLNRGSYEQYF. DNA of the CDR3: TGTGCCAGCAGTTTGAACAGGGGCTCCTACGAGCAGTACTTC.

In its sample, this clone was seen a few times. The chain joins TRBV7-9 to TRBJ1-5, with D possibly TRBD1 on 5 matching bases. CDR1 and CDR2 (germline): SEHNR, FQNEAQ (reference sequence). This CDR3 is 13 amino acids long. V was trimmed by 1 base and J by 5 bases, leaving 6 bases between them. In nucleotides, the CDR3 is TGTGCCAGCAGCTTAGAAGGGGATCAGCCCCAGCATTTT. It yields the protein CASSLEGDQPQHF.

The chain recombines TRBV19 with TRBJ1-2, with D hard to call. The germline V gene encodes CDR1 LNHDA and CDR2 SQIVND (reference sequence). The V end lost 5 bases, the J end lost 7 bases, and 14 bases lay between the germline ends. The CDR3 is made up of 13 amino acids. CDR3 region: CASSAGRAVGYTF. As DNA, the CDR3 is TGTGCCAGTAGTGCCGGGAGAGCTGTTGGCTACACCTTC. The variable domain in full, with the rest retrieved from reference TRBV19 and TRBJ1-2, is DGGITQSPKYLFRKEGQNVTLSCEQNLNHDAMYWYRQDPGQGLRLIYYSQIVNDFQKGDIAEGYSVSREKKESFPLTVTSAQKNPTAFYLCASSAGRAVGYTFGSGTRLTVV.

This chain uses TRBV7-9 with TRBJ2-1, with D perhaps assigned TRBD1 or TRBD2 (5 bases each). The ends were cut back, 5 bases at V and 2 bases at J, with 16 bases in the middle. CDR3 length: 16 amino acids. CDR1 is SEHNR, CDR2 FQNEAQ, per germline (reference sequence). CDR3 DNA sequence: TGTGCCAGCAGCCCCCAGGGTCGGGGTCCCTACAATGAGCAGTTCTTC. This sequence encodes CASSPQGRGPYNEQFF.